The next 24 T cell receptor beta chains were all read from a single sample in a study of blood T cell repertoires in COVID-19. Generated by immunoSEQ multiplex PCR, the TCRdb table keeps only in-frame clones and is missing some. The data contain 200,000 to 300,000 clones, 87% of them seen just once; the ten biggest clones take up approximately 7.5%. The sequencing input was peripheral blood. The source of these receptors is a man in his sixties who had recovered from COVID-19.

The J gene is TRBJ1-5, the V gene TRBV16; D is perhaps TRBD1 (5 bases). The CDR3 runs to 16 residues. Germline V gives CDR1 KGHSY, CDR2 FQNENV. V lost 2 bases and J lost 0, with 11 bases in between. In DNA form, the CDR3 reads TGTGCCAGCAGCCAACTTTCCAGGGCTAGCAATCAGCCCCAGCATTTT. This encodes CASSQLSRASNQPQHF.

This clone came up once. The rearrangement links TRBV6-5 to TRBJ1-1, with a possible D match to TRBD1 (5 bases). V lost 9 bases, J lost 11 bases, and 16 bases lay in between. The germline gives CDR1 MNHEY, CDR2 SVGAGI. The CDR3 sequence is 11 residues long. CDR3 amino acids: CASIRGGLAFF. CDR3 coding DNA: TGTGCCAGTATTCGGGGGGGATTGGCTTTCTTT.

The chain joins TRBV5-1 to TRBJ1-1; D possibly corresponds to TRBD1 (6 bases). The V end was cut by 0 bases, the J end by 5 bases, with 8 bases between. CDR3 length: 13 amino acids. Looked up from germline, CDR1 is SGHRS and CDR2 is YFSETQ. As DNA, the CDR3 is TGCGCCAGCAGCTTGGGTGACAGGACTGAAGCTTTCTTT. Its protein is CASSLGDRTEAFF.

The chain links TRBV2 to TRBJ1-6, with 7 bases that match TRBD1. CDR3 length: 15 residues. V dropped 9 bases and J dropped 6; count of bases not matched to a gene: 11. CDR1 is SNHLY, CDR2 FYNNEI, per germline. The CDR3 sequence is CARRTGEGGNSPLHF. For the CDR3, the DNA is TGTGCCAGGAGAACAGGGGAAGGGGGTAATTCACCCCTCCACTTT.

V is TRBV7-9 and J is TRBJ1-2, with a weak D call TRBD1 (5 bases). The ends were cut back, 5 bases at V and 4 bases at J, with 17 bases in the middle. The CDR3 runs to 15 residues. The germline V gene encodes CDR1 SEHNR and CDR2 FQNEAQ (reference sequence). CDR3: CASSPRGTGGYGYTF. CDR3 DNA: TGTGCCAGCAGCCCGAGAGGGACGGGAGGCTATGGCTACACCTTC.

The chain joins TRBV7-9 to TRBJ2-1; possibly TRBD2 for D (7 bases). The CDR3 contains 17 residues. Trimming removed 1 base from V and 0 bases from J, with 13 bases in between. From germline, CDR1 is SEHNR and CDR2 FQNEAQ (reference sequence). Here the CDR3 reads CASSLEAGASSYNEQFF. The CDR3 coding sequence is TGTGCCAGCAGCTTAGAGGCGGGGGCCAGCTCCTACAATGAGCAGTTCTTC. Filled out from reference TRBV7-9 and TRBJ2-1, the complete variable domain reads DTGVSQNPRHKITKRGQNVTFRCDPISEHNRLYWYRQTLGQGPEFLTYFQNEAQLEKSRLLSDRFSAERPKGSFSTLEIQRTEQGDSAMYLCASSLEAGASSYNEQFFGPGTRLTVL.

The chain combines TRBV3-1 (or the pseudogene TRBV3-2) with TRBJ2-2; D is perhaps TRBD1 (6 bases). Trimming shortened V by 2 bases and J by 4 bases, and 11 bases separated the two germline ends. Germline CDR1 is LGHDT and CDR2 is YNNKEL (reference sequence). The CDR3 covers 15 residues. CDR3 nucleotides: TGTGCCAGCAGCCAAAGACAGGAGATCACCGGGGAGCTGTTTTTT. It translates to CASSQRQEITGELFF.

This clone was recorded a few times. This rearrangement joins TRBV6-5 to TRBJ1-6; D gene uncertain. Trimming took 6 bases from V and 8 from J, leaving 14 bases between them. Germline V gene lookup returns CDR1 MNHEY and CDR2 SVGAGI. The CDR3 covers 14 residues. The CDR3 DNA reads as TGTGCCAGCAGCCTGGGAGGGATCGATTCACCCCTCCACTTT. Its translation: CASSLGGIDSPLHF.

J is TRBJ1-2 and V is TRBV18; TRBD1 is a possible D gene (6 bases). The CDR3 length is 15 residues. V shed 0 bases and J shed 2 bases, with 10 bases lying between them. The germline V gene has CDR1 KGHSH and CDR2 LQKENI. CDR3 loop: CASSPPGTGNYGYTF. CDR3 DNA: TGTGCCAGCTCACCACCGGGCACAGGGAACTATGGCTACACCTTC.

The chain combines TRBV2 with TRBJ2-7; 15 nucleotides line up with TRBD2. This CDR3 comprises 15 residues. The V segment lost 7 bases and the J segment 3 bases; nucleotides outside the gene matches: 4. Per germline, CDR1 SNHLY and CDR2 FYNNEI. CDR3 bases: TGTGCCAGCAACTGGGGACTAGCGGGGGGCTACGAGCAGTACGTC. Translated, it gives CASNWGLAGGYEQYV.

The rearrangement joins TRBV19 to TRBJ2-5; TRBD1 agrees at 8 bases. The trim removed 2 bases at V and 5 bases at J, leaving 7 bases unmatched. There are 15 residues in the CDR3. Germline CDR1 reads LNHDA; CDR2 reads SQIVND (reference sequence). DNA for the CDR3: TGTGCCAGTAGTATAATTGGCAGGGGGCTGGAGACCCAGTACTTC. Translating it yields CASSIIGRGLETQYF.

The chain recombines TRBV21-1 with TRBJ1-5. TRBV21-1 constitutes a pseudogene. There are 15 residues in the CDR3. CDR3 protein: CASSNVGRRTQPQHF. CDR3 in DNA: TGTGCCAGCAGCAATGTCGGCAGGAGGACTCAGCCCCAGCATTTT.

This clone appeared once. V usage is TRBV7-2 and J usage is TRBJ1-5; 8 nucleotides match TRBD1. CDR3 length equals 17 residues. CDR1 and CDR2 from the germline V gene are SGHTA and FQGNSA. With 2 bases clipped from V and 0 bases from J, the junction kept 6 bases outside the gene matches. The CDR3 sequence: CASSLPPGQGSNQPQHF. The CDR3 DNA sequence: TGTGCCAGCAGCTTACCGCCCGGACAGGGTAGCAATCAGCCCCAGCATTTT. Together with reference TRBV7-2 and TRBJ1-5, the CDR3 gives the full variable domain: GAGVSQSPSNKVTEKGKDVELRCDPISGHTALYWYRQSLGQGLEFLIYFQGNSAPDKSGLPSDRFSAERTGGSVSTLTIQRTQQEDSAVYLCASSLPPGQGSNQPQHFGDGTRLSIL.

The chain uses TRBV25-1 and TRBJ2-1; the D gene is possibly TRBD1 (6 bases). The V gene's germline CDR1 is MGHDK and CDR2 SYGVNS. The V end was cut by 5 bases, the J end by 4 bases, with 15 bases between. The CDR3 runs to 15 residues. The CDR3 region is CASSWFPQGYNEQFF. CDR3 nucleotide sequence: TGTGCCAGCAGTTGGTTCCCACAGGGTTACAATGAGCAGTTCTTC.

The count of this clone is one. The V gene is TRBV12-5, the J gene TRBJ2-2; a weak D match, TRBD1 (5 bases). The CDR3 is 17 residues long. V lost 6 bases and J lost 1, with 18 bases in between. Germline-derived CDR1 and CDR2 are LGHNT and FRNRAP. The CDR3 region is CASGRLPWQGNTGELFF. The CDR3 coding sequence is TGTGCTAGTGGACGATTACCGTGGCAGGGGAACACCGGGGAGCTGTTTTTT. Filled out from reference TRBV12-5 and TRBJ2-2, the complete variable domain reads DARVTQTPRHKVTEMGQEVTMRCQPILGHNTVFWYRQTMMQGLELLAYFRNRAPLDDSGMPKDRFSAEMPDATLATLKIQPSEPRDSAVYFCASGRLPWQGNTGELFFGEGSRLTVL.

V usage is TRBV24-1 and J usage is TRBJ2-1, with D possibly TRBD1 on 8 matching bases. CDR1 KGHDR and CDR2 SFDVKD come from the germline V gene. The CDR3 spans 15 residues. The germline V and J ends were trimmed by 7 bases and 2 bases, with 14 bases remaining between them. The CDR3 region is CATRPTGGAYNEQFF. In DNA, the CDR3 is TGTGCCACCAGGCCAACAGGGGGGGCCTACAATGAGCAGTTCTTC.

The J gene is TRBJ1-3, the V gene TRBV27; unclear D gene. The CDR3 contains 14 residues. Trimming pared 4 bases from V and 0 bases from J, leaving 7 bases between. Germline values: CDR1 MNHEY, CDR2 SMNVEV (reference sequence). This CDR3 is CASSSLSSGNTIYF. The DNA for the CDR3 is TGTGCCAGCAGTTCCCTTAGCTCTGGAAACACCATATATTTT.

The chain employs TRBV7-9 and TRBJ1-1, with 8 positions matching TRBD1. After removal of 6 bases from V and 5 bases from J, the junction contained 5 bases not matched to a gene. Germline lookup yields CDR1 SEHNR and CDR2 FQNEAQ (reference sequence). The CDR3 is 13 amino acids. In DNA, the CDR3 is TGTGCCAGCAGTTCGAACAGGGGGACTGAAGCTTTCTTT. It specifies CASSSNRGTEAFF.

This chain connects TRBV5-6 to TRBJ2-4, with D maybe TRBD1 (5 bases). CDR1 is SGHDT and CDR2 is YYEEEE in the germline V gene. V lost 6 bases, J lost 0 bases, and 13 bases lay in between. The CDR3 is 15 amino acids. CDR3 DNA: TGTGCCAGCACCCCGCCAGGGCTAGCCAAAAACATTCAGTACTTC. This codes for CASTPPGLAKNIQYF.

The chain carries TRBV5-1 and TRBJ2-4; weak D call: TRBD2 (5 bases). This CDR3 contains 17 residues. V shed 0 bases and J shed 5 bases, with 18 bases lying between them. Per the germline V gene, CDR1 is SGHRS and CDR2 is YFSETQ. This CDR3 is CASSLVATVEGQNIQYF. CDR3 coding DNA: TGCGCCAGCAGCTTGGTGGCCACTGTAGAGGGTCAAAACATTCAGTACTTC.

This chain connects TRBV19 to TRBJ2-2, with 8 bases aligning to TRBD2. The germline gives CDR1 LNHDA, CDR2 SQIVND (reference sequence). The CDR3 is 15 amino acids. V lost 5 bases and J lost 6; bases outside the gene matches: 8. CDR3 in DNA: TGTGCCAGTAGTTTGGACGGGGGGGCGGCCGGGGAGCTGTTTTTT. Amino acid sequence: CASSLDGGAAGELFF.

Only one count was recorded for this clone. This chain links TRBV4-1 with TRBJ2-2; 7 nucleotides agree with TRBD1. CDR3 length: 20 amino acids. Germline V gene lookup returns CDR1 MGHRA and CDR2 YSYEKL. V lost 4 bases and J lost 4; bases outside the gene matches: 21. The CDR3 nucleotides are TGCGCCAGCAGCCCAACCAAGACAGCACAGGGGACATCGGTCACCGGGGAGCTGTTTTTT. Protein: CASSPTKTAQGTSVTGELFF.

The chain combines TRBV18 with TRBJ1-5; the D is unclear. V was cut by 1 base and J by 4 bases, with 5 bases left in between. CDR3 length equals 13 residues. CDR1 and CDR2 (germline): KGHSH, LQKENI. The CDR3 sequence: CASSPHLNQPQHF. The CDR3 DNA sequence: TGTGCCAGCTCACCACACTTGAATCAGCCCCAGCATTTT.

This rearrangement joins TRBV3-1 (or the pseudogene TRBV3-2) to TRBJ2-2; D is ambiguous. The CDR3 sequence is 15 residues long. V lost 0 bases, J lost 5 bases, and 10 bases lay in between. The V gene's germline CDR1 is LGHDT and CDR2 YNNKEL (reference sequence). In DNA form, the CDR3 reads TGTGCCAGCAGCCAAGATTCCAGGTGGACCGGGGAGCTGTTTTTT. As protein: CASSQDSRWTGELFF.